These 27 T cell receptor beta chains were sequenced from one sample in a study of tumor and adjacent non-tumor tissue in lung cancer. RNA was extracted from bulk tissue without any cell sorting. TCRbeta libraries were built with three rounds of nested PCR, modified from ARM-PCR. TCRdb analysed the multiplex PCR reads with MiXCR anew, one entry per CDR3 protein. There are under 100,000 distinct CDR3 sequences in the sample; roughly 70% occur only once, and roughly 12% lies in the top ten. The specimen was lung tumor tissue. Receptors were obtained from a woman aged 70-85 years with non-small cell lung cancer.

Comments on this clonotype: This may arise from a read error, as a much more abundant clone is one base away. The DNA of the CDR3 is TGTGCCCGCAGCCCACAGGGGGGGTTACGCACTGAAGCTTTCTTT. Its translation: CARSPQGGLRTEAFF. The chain uses TRBV11-2 and TRBJ1-1; 8 positions agree with TRBD1. Germline V gene sequence: CDR1 SGHAT, CDR2 FQNNGV. CDR3 length: 15 amino acids.

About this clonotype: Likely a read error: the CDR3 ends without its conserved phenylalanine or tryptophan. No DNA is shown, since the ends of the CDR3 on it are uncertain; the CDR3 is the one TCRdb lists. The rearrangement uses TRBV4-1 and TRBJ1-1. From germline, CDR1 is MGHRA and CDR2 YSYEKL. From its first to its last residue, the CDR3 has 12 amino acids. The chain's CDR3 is CASSLIGTTALL.

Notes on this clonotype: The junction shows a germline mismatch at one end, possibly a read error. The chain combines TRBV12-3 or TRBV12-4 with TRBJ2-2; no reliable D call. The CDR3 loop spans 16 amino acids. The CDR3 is CANSLPELSAAGELFF. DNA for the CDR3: TGTGCCAACAGTTTACCTGAGCTGTCAGCTGCCGGGGAGCTGTTTTTT.

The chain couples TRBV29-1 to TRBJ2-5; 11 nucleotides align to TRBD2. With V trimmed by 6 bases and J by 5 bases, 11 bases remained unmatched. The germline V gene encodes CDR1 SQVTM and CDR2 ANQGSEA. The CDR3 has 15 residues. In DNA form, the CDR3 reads TGCAGCGTGACCGTCAGAACTAGCGGGAGTGAGACCCAGTACTTC. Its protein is CSVTVRTSGSETQYF.

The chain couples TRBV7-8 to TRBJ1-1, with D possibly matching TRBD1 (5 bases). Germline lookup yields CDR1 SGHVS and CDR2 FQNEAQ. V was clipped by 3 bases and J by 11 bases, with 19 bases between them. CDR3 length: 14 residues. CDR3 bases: TGTGCCAGCAGCTTTGGACACCTGAACATTGAGGCTTTCTTT. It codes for CASSFGHLNIEAFF. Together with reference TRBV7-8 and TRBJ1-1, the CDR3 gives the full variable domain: GAGVSQSPRYKVAKRGQDVALRCDPISGHVSLFWYQQALGQGPEFLTYFQNEAQLDKSGLPSDRFFAERPEGSVSTLKIQRTQQEDSAVYLCASSFGHLNIEAFFGQGTRLTVV.

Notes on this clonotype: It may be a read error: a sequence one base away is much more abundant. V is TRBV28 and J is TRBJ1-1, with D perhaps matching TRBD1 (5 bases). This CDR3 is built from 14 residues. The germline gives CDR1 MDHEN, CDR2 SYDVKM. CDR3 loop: CANSSGTIYTEAFF. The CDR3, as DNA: TGTGCCAACAGTTCGGGGACGATTTACACTGAAGCTTTCTTT.

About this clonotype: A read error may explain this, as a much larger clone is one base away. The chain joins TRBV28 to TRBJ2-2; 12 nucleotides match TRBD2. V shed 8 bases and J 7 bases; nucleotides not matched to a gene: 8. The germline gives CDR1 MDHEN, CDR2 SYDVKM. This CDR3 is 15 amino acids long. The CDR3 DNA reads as TGTGCCAGCGGACCTAGCGGGAGGGCTCACGGGGAGCTGTTTTTT. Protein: CASGPSGRAHGELFF.

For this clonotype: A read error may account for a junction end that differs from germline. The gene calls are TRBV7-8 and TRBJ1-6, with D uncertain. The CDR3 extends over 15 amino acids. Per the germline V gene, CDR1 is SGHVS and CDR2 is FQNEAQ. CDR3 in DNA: TGTGCCGGCTCAGCGGGGAGCTCCTATAATTCACCCCTCCGCTTT. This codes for CAGSAGSSYNSPLRF.

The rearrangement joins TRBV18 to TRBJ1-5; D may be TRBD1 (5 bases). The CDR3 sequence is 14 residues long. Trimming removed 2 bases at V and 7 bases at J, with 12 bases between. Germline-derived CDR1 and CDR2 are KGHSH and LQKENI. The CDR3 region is CASSPSRRDQPQHF. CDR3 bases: TGTGCCAGCTCACCATCGCGACGGGACCAGCCCCAGCATTTT.

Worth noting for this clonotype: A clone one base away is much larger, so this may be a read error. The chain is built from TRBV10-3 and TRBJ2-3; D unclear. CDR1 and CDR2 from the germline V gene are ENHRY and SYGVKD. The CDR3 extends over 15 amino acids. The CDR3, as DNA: TGTGCCGTCAGTGTCAGCGAACCTTCCACAGATACGCAGTATTTT. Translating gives CAVSVSEPSTDTQYF.

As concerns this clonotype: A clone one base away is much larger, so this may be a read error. This CDR3 is CASSVNRSYQPQHF. DNA for the CDR3: TGTGCCAGCAGTGTAAACAGGTCCTATCAGCCCCAGCATTTT. The gene calls are TRBV28 and TRBJ1-5, with a possible D match to TRBD1 (5 bases). Germline CDR1 is MDHEN and CDR2 is SYDVKM. The V end was cut by 5 bases, the J end by 5 bases, with 13 bases between. The CDR3 loop spans 14 amino acids.

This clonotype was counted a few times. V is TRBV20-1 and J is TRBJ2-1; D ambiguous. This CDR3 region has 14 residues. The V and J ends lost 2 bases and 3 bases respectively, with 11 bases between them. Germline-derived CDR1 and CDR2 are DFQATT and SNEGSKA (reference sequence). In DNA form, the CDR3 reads TGCAGTGCTAGAAATCGAGTCAACTACAATGAGCAGTTCTTC. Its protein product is CSARNRVNYNEQFF.

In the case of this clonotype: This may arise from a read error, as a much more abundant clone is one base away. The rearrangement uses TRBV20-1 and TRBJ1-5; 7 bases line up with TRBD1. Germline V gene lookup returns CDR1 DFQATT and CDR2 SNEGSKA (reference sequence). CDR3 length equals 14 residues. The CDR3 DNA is TGCAGTGCTAGAGACGACAGGGCAGATCATCCCCAGCATTTT. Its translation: CSARDDRADHPQHF.

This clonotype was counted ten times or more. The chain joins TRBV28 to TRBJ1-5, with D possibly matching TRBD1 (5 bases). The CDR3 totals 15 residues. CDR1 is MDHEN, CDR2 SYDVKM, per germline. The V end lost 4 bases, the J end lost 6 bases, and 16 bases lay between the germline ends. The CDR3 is CASSSDGGVGQPQHF. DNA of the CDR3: TGTGCCAGCAGTTCCGATGGGGGGGTTGGTCAGCCCCAGCATTTT.

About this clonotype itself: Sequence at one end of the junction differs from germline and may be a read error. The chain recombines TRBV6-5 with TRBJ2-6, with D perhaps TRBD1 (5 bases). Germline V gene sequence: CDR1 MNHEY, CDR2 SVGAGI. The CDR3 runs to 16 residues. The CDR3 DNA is TGTGCCAGCAGTTGCTCGATGGACCCTGGGGCCAGCGTCCTGACTTTC. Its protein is CASSCSMDPGASVLTF.

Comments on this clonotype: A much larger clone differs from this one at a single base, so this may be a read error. In DNA form, the CDR3 reads TGCAGTGCTAGTGCCATCTCAGGGGGTAGCGGGAGGTATTCCTACATTGAGCAGTTCTTC. This gives the protein CSASAISGGSGRYSYIEQFF. The chain links TRBV20-1 to TRBJ2-1, with 10 nucleotides matching TRBD2. This CDR3 has 20 residues. CDR1 and CDR2 from the germline V gene are DFQATT and SNEGSKA (reference sequence).

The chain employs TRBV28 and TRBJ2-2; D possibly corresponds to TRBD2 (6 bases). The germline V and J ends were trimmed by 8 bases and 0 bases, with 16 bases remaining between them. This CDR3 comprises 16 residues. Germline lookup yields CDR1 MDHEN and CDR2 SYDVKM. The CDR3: CASAHGSIANTGELFF. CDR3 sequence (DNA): TGTGCCAGCGCTCACGGGAGCATAGCGAACACCGGGGAGCTGTTTTTT. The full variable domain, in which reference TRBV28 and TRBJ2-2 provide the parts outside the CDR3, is DVKVTQSSRYLVKRTGEKVFLECVQDMDHENMFWYRQDPGLGLRLIYFSYDVKMKEKGDIPEGYSVSREKKERFSLILESASTNQTSMYLCASAHGSIANTGELFFGEGSRLTVL.

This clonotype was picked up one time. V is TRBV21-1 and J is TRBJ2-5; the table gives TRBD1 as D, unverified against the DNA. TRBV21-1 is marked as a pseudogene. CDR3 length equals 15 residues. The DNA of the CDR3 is TGTGCCAACAGCAAATGGGGCAGGGACCAAGAGACCCAGTACTTC. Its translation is CANSKWGRDQETQYF.

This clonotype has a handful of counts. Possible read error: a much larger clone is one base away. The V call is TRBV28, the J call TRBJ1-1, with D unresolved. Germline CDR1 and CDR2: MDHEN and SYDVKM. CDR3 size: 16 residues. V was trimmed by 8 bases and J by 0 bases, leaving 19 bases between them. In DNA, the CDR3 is TGTGCCAGCGTCAACCCAGGCAGAGCCATGAACACTGAAGCTTTCTTT. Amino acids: CASVNPGRAMNTEAFF.

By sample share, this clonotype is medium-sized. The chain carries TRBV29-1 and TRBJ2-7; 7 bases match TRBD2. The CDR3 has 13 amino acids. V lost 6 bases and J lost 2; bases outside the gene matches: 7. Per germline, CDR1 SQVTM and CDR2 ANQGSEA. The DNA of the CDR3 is TGCAGCGTAGCCGGGACTAATACCTACGAGCAGTACTTC. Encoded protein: CSVAGTNTYEQYF.

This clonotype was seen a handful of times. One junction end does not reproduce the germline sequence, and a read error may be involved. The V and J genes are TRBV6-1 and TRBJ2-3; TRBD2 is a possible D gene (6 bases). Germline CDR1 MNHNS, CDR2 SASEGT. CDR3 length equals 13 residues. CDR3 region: CICSEAGRDTRYF. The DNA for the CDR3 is TGTATCTGCAGTGAAGCGGGTCGAGATACGCGGTATTTT.

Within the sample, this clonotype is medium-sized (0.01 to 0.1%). CDR3 loop: CASSYSTGEDTQYF. CDR3 bases: TGTGCCAGCAGTTACTCGACGGGAGAGGATACGCAGTATTTT. This chain connects TRBV6-5 to TRBJ2-3, with TRBD2 as a possible D gene (6 bases). CDR1 MNHEY and CDR2 SVGAGI come from the germline V gene. CDR3 size: 14 residues. Trimming stripped 0 bases from V and 6 bases from J, with 10 bases between.

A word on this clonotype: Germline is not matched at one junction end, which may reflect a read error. CDR3 sequence: CASKYEFGQGEEIQYF. The DNA of the CDR3 is TGTGCCAGCAAATATGAGTTTGGACAGGGTGAGGAGATCCAGTACTTC. This chain uses TRBV7-9 with TRBJ2-5; 8 bases are a match to TRBD1. Germline CDR1 and CDR2: SEHNR and FQNEAQ (reference sequence). The CDR3 has 16 residues.

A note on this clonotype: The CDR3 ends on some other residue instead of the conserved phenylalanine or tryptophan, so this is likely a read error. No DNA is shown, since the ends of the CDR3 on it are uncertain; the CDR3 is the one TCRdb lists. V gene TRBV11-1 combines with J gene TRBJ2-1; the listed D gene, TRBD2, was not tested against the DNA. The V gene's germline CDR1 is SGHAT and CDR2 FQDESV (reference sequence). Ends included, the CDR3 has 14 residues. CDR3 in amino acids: CASSPGLVYNEQVL.

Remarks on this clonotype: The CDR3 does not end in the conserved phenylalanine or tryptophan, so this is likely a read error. The CDR3 sequence is CASSLASGDQPQHL. The CDR3 DNA sequence: TGTGCCAGCAGCCTGGCCTCTGGTGATCAGCCCCAGCATCTT. This chain links TRBV5-5 with TRBJ1-5; no clear D. V was pared by 4 bases and J by 5 bases, with 13 bases between. This CDR3 spans 14 amino acids. The germline gives CDR1 SGHKS, CDR2 YYEKEE (reference sequence).

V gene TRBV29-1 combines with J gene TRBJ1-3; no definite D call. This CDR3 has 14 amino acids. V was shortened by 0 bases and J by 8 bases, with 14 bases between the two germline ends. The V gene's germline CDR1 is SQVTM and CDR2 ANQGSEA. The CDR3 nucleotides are TGCAGCGTTGAAGAACTGGGCAGAAGACACACCATATATTTT. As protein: CSVEELGRRHTIYF.

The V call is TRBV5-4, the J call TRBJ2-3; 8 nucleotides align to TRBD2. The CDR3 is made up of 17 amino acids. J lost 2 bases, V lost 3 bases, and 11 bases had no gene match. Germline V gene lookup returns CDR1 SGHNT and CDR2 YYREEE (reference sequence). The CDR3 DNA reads TGTGCCAGCAGCTCGGGGGGGAGCGGGAGATACACAGATACGCAGTATTTT. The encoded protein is CASSSGGSGRYTDTQYF.